The entry below describes one T cell receptor beta chain. Its antigen remains unidentified. This specimen comes from a study of GPR56 and killer-like receptors on CD4 memory cells (dated 2019 in TCRdb). For the wider study: It was proposed in the study that human CD4+ memory T-cell differentiation and cytokine production potential are marked by progressive acquisition of KLRB1, KLRG1, GPR56 and then KLRF1. The healthy blood donors were described in the study as age-matched to the liver disease patients, whose median age was approximately 68 years. The study at large found these results: TCR repertoire overlap was especially strong between late populations 4 and 5, and population 3 also partly overlapped. Rather than covering full repertoires, the diversity and similarity analyses were limited to the 100 most expanded clones in each population. The authors took the finding that clones dominating late populations 4 and 5 were also present in early populations 1 and 2 as evidence for linear differentiation. Clonal frequency was low in the marker-negative population and increased progressively along the proposed pathway, with TCRbeta diversity decreasing accordingly.

Spanning cysteine to phenylalanine, the CDR3 consists of 15 amino acids. Only the protein is on record. Sequencing took place on an Illumina HiSeq 2500. The recombined TCRbeta locus was amplified by a previously published PCR protocol to build sequencing libraries. The authors' analysis ran thus. Reads whose average quality score was below 30 were removed, and the reads that remained were processed with IMSEQ. Vbeta gene, Jbeta gene and CDR3 amino acid sequence were used to define clonotypes. The Morisita-Horn index, computed on the top 100 expanded clones, was used to measure repertoire overlap between populations. Renyi diversity profiles calculated on the top 100 expanded clones were used to evaluate clonal diversity. After reprocessing by TCRdb, each CDR3 protein sequence is one entry, and no DNA is given. These V and J calls are TCRdb output, not the study's own analysis. The table for this sample records almost 3,000 distinct CDR3 sequences. The leading ten clones occupy roughly 3.1% of the sample.

Five KLR/GPR56-defined CD4+ populations were enriched by fluorescence-activated cell sorting before TCRbeta sequencing. To test whether memory differentiation follows a linear pathway, the researchers sequenced TCRbeta repertoires from five CD4+ T-cell subsets, each defined by expression of KLRB1, KLRG1, GPR56 and KLRF1. TCR-sequenced cells came from peripheral blood of healthy control individuals, reported as five donors in the TCRbeta analysis figure. Heparinized peripheral blood was collected and all samples were processed within one hour of retrieval. To isolate peripheral blood mononuclear cells, blood was diluted 1:2 in PBS and put through Biocoll density gradient centrifugation at room temperature. CD4+ T cells were enriched from freshly isolated PBMCs by magnetic sorting with anti-CD4 MicroBeads before flow sorting. A BD FACSAria II was used to sort CD4+ T cells enriched from PBMCs of healthy donors according to marker expression. Surface staining used anti-KLRB1 clone 191B8, anti-KLRF1 clone 4A4.D10 and anti-KLRG1 clone REA261 antibodies from Miltenyi Biotec.

Recombination linked TRBV12-3 or TRBV12-4 to TRBJ2-1; TCRdb names TRBD1, which stays unverified in the absence of DNA. The TCR sequence derives from a human donor in good health. What was sequenced was memory CD4+ T cells from blood. The CDR3 region reads CASSSMGGSYNEQFF.